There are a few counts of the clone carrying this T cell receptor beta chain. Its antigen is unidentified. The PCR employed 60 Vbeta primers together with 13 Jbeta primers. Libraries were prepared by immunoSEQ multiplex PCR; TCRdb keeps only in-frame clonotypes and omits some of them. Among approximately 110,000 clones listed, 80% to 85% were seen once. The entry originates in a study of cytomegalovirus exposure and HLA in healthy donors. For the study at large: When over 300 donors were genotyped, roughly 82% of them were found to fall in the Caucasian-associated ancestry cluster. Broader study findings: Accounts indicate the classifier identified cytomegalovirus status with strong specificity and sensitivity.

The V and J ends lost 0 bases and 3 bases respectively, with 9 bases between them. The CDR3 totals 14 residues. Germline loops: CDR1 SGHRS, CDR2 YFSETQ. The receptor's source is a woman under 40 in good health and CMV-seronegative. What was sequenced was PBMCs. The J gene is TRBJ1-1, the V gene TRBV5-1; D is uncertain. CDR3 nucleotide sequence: TGCGCCAGCAGCTTGGGAGTTACTTACACTGAAGCTTTCTTT. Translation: CASSLGVTYTEAFF.